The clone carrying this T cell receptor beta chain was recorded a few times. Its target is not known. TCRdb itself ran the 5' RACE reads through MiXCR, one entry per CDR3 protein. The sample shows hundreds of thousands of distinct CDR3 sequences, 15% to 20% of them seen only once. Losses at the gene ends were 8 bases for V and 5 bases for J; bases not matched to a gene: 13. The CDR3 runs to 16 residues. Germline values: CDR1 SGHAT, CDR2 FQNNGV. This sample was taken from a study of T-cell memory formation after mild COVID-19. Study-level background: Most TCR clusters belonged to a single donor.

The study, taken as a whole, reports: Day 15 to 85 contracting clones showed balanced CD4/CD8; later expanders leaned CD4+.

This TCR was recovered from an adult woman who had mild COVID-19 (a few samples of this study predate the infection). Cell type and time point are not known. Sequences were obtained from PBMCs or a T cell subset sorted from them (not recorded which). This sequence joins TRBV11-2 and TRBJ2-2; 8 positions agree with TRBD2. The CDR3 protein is CASPLVGGGRTGELFF. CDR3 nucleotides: TGTGCCAGCCCCCTCGTCGGGGGGGGGAGGACCGGGGAGCTGTTTTTT.